These 9 T cell receptor beta chains were all obtained from the same sample, sequenced in a study of shared T cell receptors in the human thymus. Here immunoSEQ multiplex PCR was the method, and the copy in TCRdb shows in-frame clones only, minus some. Among hundreds of thousands of clones listed, more than 75% were seen once. A further study also used this sample, focusing on human thymus T cells.

Sequencing input: thymocytes. Receptors were obtained from a boy under three years old with a congenital heart defect.

The chain links TRBV5-5 to TRBJ1-1, with D maybe TRBD1 (5 bases). The CDR3 runs to 18 residues. The V end was cut by 5 bases, the J end by 1 base, with 24 bases between. Germline loops: CDR1 SGHKS, CDR2 YYEKEE (reference sequence). CDR3 sequence reads: CASSSKVMGGVTNTEAFF. DNA of the CDR3: TGTGCCAGCAGTTCAAAGGTTATGGGAGGGGTTACGAACACTGAAGCTTTCTTT.

The CDR3 DNA sequence: TGTGCCAGCAAGCGGGACAGGGGAGGGGAGCAGTACTTC. Translation gives CASKRDRGGEQYF. V gene TRBV5-5 combines with J gene TRBJ2-7, with 10 nucleotides matching TRBD1. Germline values: CDR1 SGHKS, CDR2 YYEKEE (reference sequence). The CDR3 spans 13 residues. Trimming removed 6 bases from V and 7 bases from J; junction bases left unmatched: 7.

V is TRBV4-1 and J is TRBJ1-2; 8 bases line up with TRBD1. Germline trimming cut 6 bases from V and 5 bases from J; bases unmatched to any gene: 14. From germline, CDR1 is MGHRA and CDR2 YSYEKL. The CDR3 is 16 amino acids. The CDR3 here is CASRQYQGARGYGYTF. The CDR3 DNA reads TGCGCCAGCAGACAATATCAGGGGGCGCGGGGGTATGGCTACACCTTC.

The chain uses TRBV7-2 and TRBJ1-2, with D possibly being TRBD1 (6 bases). This CDR3 comprises 15 residues. V lost 2 bases and J lost 3, with 13 bases in between. Looked up from germline, CDR1 is SGHTA and CDR2 is FQGNSA. CDR3 sequence (DNA): TGTGCCAGCAGCTTAATTTCCAGGGGTGACTATGGCTACACCTTC. As protein: CASSLISRGDYGYTF.

The genes are TRBV2 and TRBJ2-2; D may be TRBD2 (6 bases). The germline gives CDR1 SNHLY, CDR2 FYNNEI. The CDR3 sequence is 15 residues long. V lost 6 bases and J 0 bases, leaving 11 bases between the germline ends. CDR3 in DNA: TGTGCCAGCAGCGGGACTCCCACGAACACCGGGGAGCTGTTTTTT. Its translation is CASSGTPTNTGELFF.

This chain links TRBV15 with TRBJ2-6, with TRBD1 as a possible D gene (5 bases). Germline lookup yields CDR1 LNHNV and CDR2 YYDKDF (reference sequence). The V end was cut by 5 bases, the J end by 4 bases, with 24 bases between. The CDR3 loop spans 19 amino acids. The CDR3 bases are TGTGCCACCAGCTCACCCAAAGGGGAAAATCGAGAGGGGGCCAACGTCCTGACTTTC. Translation: CATSSPKGENREGANVLTF.

This chain links TRBV4-1 with TRBJ1-2; maybe TRBD1 (5 bases). CDR1 is MGHRA and CDR2 is YSYEKL in the germline V gene. This CDR3 comprises 14 residues. Trimming shortened V by 3 bases and J by 8 bases, and 16 bases separated the two germline ends. Written as DNA, the CDR3 is TGCGCCAGCAGCCAGATAAACCAGGGAAGGGGCTACACCTTC. Protein: CASSQINQGRGYTF.

Concerning this clone itself: At the DNA level, this CDR3 is encoded by other sequences in the same sample as well. The rearrangement joins TRBV9 to TRBJ2-1; D may be TRBD2 (6 bases). The CDR3 is 14 residues long. Germline V gene lookup returns CDR1 SGDLS and CDR2 YYNGEE. Trimming stripped 3 bases from V and 4 bases from J, with 11 bases between. The CDR3 is CASSAGLAYNEQFF. The DNA for the CDR3 is TGTGCCAGCAGCGCGGGACTGGCTTACAATGAGCAGTTCTTC.

The chain couples TRBV7-9 to TRBJ1-5; 8 bases line up with TRBD1. This CDR3 spans 15 amino acids. The germline gives CDR1 SEHNR, CDR2 FQNEAQ (reference sequence). Germline trimming cut 5 bases from V and 6 bases from J; bases unmatched to any gene: 9. This CDR3 reads CASSGDRGQIQPQHF. The CDR3 coding sequence is TGTGCCAGCAGCGGAGACAGGGGCCAGATTCAGCCCCAGCATTTT.